This T cell receptor beta chain was profiled in a study of blood T cell repertoires in COVID-19. The V gene lost 0 bases and the J gene lost 4 bases, with 12 bases spanning the gap. Germline lookup yields CDR1 MNHEY and CDR2 SVGEGT. This CDR3 is 15 amino acids long. Repertoires were generated with immunoSEQ multiplex PCR, while TCRdb's copy carries only in-frame clones and drops some. The sample gives approximately 200,000 clones, 87% of which show up once; approximately 2.2% is in the top ten. The sequence was obtained from a woman aged 25 to 39 who had recovered from COVID-19. The sample consisted of PBMCs or T cells enriched from blood (not recorded which). The chain links TRBV6-2 or TRBV6-3 to TRBJ1-1, with no clear D. The CDR3 protein is CASSYSVRGVTEAFF. The DNA for the CDR3 is TGTGCCAGCAGTTACTCCGTTCGGGGTGTCACTGAAGCTTTCTTT.